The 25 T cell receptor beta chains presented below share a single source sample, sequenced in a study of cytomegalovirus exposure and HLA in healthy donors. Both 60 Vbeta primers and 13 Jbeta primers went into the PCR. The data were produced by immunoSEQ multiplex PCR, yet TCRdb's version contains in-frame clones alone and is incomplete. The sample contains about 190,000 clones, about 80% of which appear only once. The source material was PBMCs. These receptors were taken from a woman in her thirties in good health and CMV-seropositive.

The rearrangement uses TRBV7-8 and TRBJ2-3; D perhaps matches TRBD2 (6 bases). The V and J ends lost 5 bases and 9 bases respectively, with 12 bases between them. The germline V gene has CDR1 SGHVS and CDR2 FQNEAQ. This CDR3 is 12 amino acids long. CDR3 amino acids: CASSLTEGTQYF. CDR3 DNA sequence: TGTGCCAGCAGCCTTACGGAGGGCACGCAGTATTTT.

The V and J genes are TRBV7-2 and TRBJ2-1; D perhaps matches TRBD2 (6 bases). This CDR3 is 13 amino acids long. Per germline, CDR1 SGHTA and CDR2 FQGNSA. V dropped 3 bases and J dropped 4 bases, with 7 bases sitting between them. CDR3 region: CASSFGGYNEQFF. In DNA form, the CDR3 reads TGTGCCAGCAGCTTTGGAGGGTACAATGAGCAGTTCTTC.

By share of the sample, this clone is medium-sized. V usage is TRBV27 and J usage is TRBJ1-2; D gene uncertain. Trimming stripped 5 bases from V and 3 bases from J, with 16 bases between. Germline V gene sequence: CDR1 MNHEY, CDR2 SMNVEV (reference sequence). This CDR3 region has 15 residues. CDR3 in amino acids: CASSLTRSLHYGYTF. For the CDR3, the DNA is TGTGCCAGCAGTCTCACCCGGTCCCTTCACTATGGCTACACCTTC.

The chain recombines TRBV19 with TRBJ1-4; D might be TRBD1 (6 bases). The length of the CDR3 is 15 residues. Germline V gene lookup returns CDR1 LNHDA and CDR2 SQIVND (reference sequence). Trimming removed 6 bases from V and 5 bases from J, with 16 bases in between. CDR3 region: CASRPGQTSNEKLFF. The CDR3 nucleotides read TGTGCCAGTAGACCCGGACAGACCTCAAATGAAAAACTGTTTTTT.

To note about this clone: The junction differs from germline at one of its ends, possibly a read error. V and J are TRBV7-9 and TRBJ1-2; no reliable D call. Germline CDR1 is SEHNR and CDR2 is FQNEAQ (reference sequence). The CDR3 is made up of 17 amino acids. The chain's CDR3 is CSSSPHPRQVLFYGYTF. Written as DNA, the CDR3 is TGTTCCAGCAGCCCCCACCCCCGGCAGGTTCTCTTCTATGGCTACACCTTC.

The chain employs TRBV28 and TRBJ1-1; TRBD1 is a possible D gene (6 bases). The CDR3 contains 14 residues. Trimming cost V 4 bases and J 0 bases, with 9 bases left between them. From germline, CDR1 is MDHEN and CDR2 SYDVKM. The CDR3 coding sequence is TGTGCCAGCAGTTGGGGACACTTGAACACTGAAGCTTTCTTT. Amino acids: CASSWGHLNTEAFF.

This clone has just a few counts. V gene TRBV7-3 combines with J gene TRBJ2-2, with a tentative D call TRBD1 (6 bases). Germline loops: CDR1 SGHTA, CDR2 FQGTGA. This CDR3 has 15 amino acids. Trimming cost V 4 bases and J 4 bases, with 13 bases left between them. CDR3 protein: CASSSNGGATGELFF. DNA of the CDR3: TGTGCCAGCAGCTCCAATGGGGGCGCCACCGGGGAGCTGTTTTTT.

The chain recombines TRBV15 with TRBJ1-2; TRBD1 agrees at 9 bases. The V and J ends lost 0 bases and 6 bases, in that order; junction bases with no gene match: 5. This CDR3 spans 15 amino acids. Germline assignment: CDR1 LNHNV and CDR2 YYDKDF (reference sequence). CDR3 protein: CATSRDGDRVHGYTF. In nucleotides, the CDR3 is TGTGCCACCAGCAGAGACGGGGACAGGGTTCATGGCTACACCTTC.

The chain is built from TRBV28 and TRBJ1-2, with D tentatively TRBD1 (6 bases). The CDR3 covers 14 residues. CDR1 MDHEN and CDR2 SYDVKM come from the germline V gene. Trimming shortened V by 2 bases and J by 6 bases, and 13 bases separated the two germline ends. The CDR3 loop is CASSLDPGGHGYTF. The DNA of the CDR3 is TGTGCCAGCAGTTTAGACCCGGGGGGCCATGGCTACACCTTC.

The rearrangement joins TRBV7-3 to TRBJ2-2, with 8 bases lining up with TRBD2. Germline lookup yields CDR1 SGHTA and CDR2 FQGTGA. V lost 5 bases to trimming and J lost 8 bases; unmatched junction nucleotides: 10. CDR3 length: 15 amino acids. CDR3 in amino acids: CASSPEYGRDGELFF. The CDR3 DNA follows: TGTGCCAGCAGCCCAGAGTACGGGAGGGATGGGGAGCTGTTTTTT. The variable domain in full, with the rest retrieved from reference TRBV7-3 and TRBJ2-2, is GAGVSQTPSNKVTEKGKYVELRCDPISGHTALYWYRQSLGQGPEFLIYFQGTGAADDSGLPNDRFFAVRPEGSVSTLKIQRTERGDSAVYLCASSPEYGRDGELFFGEGSRLTVL.

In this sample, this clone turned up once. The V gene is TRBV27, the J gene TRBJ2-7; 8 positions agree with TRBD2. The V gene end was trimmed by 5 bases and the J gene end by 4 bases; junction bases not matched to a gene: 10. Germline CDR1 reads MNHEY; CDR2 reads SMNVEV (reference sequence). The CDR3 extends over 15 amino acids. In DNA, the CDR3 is TGTGCCAGCAGTCCCACGGGGGGGTCTCGGTACGAGCAGTACTTC. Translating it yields CASSPTGGSRYEQYF.

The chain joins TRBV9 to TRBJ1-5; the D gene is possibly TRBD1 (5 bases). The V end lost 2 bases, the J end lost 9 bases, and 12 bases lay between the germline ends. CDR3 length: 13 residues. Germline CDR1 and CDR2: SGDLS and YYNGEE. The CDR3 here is CASSVGGWGPQHF. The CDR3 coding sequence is TGTGCCAGCAGCGTGGGGGGTTGGGGGCCCCAGCATTTT.

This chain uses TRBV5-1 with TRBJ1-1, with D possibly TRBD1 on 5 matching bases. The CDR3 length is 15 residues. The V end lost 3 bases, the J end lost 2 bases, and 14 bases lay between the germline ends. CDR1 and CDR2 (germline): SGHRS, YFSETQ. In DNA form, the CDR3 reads TGCGCCAGCAGCTACGGGAGGGGCGGAAACACTGAAGCTTTCTTT. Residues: CASSYGRGGNTEAFF.

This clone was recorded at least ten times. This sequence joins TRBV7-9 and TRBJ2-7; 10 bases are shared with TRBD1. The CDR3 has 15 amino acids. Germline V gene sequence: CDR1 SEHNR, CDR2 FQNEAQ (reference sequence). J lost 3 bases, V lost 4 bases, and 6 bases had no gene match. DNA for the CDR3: TGTGCCAGCAGCTCAGAGGGACAGGGGTTCTACGAGCAGTACTTC. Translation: CASSSEGQGFYEQYF.

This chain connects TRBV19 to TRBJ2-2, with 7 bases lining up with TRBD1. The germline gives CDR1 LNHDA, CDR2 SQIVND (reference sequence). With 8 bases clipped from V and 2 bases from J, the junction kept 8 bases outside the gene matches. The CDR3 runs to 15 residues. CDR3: CASPDRTPNTGELFF. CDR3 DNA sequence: TGTGCCAGTCCGGACAGGACACCAAACACCGGGGAGCTGTTTTTT.

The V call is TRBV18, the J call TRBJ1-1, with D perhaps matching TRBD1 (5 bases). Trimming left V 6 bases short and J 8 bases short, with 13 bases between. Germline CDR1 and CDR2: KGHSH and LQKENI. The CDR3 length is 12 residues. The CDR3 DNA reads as TGTGCCAGCTCTCGGGGGGACGGGGAAGCTTTCTTT. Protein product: CASSRGDGEAFF.

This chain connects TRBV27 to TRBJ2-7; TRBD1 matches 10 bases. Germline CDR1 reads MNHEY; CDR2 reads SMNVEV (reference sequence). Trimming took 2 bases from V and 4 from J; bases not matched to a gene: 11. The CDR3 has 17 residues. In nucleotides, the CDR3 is TGTGCCAGCAGTTTAAAAGGGGGGGGACAGGGGTCGTACGAGCAGTACTTC. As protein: CASSLKGGGQGSYEQYF.

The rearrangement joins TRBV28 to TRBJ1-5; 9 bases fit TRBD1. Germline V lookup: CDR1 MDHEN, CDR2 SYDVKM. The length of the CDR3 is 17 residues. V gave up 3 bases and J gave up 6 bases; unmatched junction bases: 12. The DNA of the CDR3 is TGTGCCAGCAGTTTTAGGTCATACAGGGGGCTACGTCAGCCCCAGCATTTT. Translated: CASSFRSYRGLRQPQHF.

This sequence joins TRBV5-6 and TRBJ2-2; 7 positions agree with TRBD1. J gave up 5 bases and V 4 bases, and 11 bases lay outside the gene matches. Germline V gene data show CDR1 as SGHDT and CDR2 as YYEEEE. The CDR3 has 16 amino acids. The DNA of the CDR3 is TGTGCCAGCAGCCCACGGGACAGTTGGAGAACCGGGGAGCTGTTTTTT. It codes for CASSPRDSWRTGELFF.

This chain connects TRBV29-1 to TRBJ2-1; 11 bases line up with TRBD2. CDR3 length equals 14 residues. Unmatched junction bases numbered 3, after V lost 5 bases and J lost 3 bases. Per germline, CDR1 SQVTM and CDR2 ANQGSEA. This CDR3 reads CSVTTSGDYNEQFF. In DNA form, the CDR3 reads TGCAGCGTTACGACTAGCGGGGACTACAATGAGCAGTTCTTC.

The CDR3 region is CASSQIQGGEQYF. In nucleotides, the CDR3 is TGTGCCAGCAGCCAAATTCAGGGAGGCGAGCAGTACTTC. This chain uses TRBV14 with TRBJ2-5; possibly TRBD2 for D (6 bases). The better agreement between TRBJ2-7 and the DNA end casts doubt on the J call. The CDR3 totals 13 residues. Germline V CDR1 and CDR2: SGHDN, FVKESK.

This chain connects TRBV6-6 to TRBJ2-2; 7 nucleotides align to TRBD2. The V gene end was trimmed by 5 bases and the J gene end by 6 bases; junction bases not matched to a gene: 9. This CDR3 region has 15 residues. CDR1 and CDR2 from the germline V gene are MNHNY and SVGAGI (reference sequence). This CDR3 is CASSVGGNGAGELFF. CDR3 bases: TGTGCCAGCAGTGTGGGGGGGAATGGGGCCGGGGAGCTGTTTTTT.

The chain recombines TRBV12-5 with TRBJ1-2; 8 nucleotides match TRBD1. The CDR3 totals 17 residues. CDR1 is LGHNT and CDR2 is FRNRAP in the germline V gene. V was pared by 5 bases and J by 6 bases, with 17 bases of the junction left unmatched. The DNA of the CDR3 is TGTGCTAGTGGTCCTTTCAGTGCTGCAGGGGGCGCCAATGGCTACACCTTC. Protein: CASGPFSAAGGANGYTF.

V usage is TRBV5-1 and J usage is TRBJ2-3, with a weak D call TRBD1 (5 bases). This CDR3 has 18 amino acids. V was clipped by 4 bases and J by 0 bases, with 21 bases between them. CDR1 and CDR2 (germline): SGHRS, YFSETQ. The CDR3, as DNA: TGCGCCAGCAGCCCCGGCAGCTGGGGCCCTCTTAGCACAGATACGCAGTATTTT. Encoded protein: CASSPGSWGPLSTDTQYF.

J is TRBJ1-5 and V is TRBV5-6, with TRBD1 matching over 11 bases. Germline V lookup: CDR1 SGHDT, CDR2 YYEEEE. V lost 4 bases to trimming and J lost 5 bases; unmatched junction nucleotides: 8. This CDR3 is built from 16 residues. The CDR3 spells CASSARTGGVYQPQHF. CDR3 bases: TGTGCCAGCAGCGCCCGGACAGGGGGCGTATATCAGCCCCAGCATTTT.